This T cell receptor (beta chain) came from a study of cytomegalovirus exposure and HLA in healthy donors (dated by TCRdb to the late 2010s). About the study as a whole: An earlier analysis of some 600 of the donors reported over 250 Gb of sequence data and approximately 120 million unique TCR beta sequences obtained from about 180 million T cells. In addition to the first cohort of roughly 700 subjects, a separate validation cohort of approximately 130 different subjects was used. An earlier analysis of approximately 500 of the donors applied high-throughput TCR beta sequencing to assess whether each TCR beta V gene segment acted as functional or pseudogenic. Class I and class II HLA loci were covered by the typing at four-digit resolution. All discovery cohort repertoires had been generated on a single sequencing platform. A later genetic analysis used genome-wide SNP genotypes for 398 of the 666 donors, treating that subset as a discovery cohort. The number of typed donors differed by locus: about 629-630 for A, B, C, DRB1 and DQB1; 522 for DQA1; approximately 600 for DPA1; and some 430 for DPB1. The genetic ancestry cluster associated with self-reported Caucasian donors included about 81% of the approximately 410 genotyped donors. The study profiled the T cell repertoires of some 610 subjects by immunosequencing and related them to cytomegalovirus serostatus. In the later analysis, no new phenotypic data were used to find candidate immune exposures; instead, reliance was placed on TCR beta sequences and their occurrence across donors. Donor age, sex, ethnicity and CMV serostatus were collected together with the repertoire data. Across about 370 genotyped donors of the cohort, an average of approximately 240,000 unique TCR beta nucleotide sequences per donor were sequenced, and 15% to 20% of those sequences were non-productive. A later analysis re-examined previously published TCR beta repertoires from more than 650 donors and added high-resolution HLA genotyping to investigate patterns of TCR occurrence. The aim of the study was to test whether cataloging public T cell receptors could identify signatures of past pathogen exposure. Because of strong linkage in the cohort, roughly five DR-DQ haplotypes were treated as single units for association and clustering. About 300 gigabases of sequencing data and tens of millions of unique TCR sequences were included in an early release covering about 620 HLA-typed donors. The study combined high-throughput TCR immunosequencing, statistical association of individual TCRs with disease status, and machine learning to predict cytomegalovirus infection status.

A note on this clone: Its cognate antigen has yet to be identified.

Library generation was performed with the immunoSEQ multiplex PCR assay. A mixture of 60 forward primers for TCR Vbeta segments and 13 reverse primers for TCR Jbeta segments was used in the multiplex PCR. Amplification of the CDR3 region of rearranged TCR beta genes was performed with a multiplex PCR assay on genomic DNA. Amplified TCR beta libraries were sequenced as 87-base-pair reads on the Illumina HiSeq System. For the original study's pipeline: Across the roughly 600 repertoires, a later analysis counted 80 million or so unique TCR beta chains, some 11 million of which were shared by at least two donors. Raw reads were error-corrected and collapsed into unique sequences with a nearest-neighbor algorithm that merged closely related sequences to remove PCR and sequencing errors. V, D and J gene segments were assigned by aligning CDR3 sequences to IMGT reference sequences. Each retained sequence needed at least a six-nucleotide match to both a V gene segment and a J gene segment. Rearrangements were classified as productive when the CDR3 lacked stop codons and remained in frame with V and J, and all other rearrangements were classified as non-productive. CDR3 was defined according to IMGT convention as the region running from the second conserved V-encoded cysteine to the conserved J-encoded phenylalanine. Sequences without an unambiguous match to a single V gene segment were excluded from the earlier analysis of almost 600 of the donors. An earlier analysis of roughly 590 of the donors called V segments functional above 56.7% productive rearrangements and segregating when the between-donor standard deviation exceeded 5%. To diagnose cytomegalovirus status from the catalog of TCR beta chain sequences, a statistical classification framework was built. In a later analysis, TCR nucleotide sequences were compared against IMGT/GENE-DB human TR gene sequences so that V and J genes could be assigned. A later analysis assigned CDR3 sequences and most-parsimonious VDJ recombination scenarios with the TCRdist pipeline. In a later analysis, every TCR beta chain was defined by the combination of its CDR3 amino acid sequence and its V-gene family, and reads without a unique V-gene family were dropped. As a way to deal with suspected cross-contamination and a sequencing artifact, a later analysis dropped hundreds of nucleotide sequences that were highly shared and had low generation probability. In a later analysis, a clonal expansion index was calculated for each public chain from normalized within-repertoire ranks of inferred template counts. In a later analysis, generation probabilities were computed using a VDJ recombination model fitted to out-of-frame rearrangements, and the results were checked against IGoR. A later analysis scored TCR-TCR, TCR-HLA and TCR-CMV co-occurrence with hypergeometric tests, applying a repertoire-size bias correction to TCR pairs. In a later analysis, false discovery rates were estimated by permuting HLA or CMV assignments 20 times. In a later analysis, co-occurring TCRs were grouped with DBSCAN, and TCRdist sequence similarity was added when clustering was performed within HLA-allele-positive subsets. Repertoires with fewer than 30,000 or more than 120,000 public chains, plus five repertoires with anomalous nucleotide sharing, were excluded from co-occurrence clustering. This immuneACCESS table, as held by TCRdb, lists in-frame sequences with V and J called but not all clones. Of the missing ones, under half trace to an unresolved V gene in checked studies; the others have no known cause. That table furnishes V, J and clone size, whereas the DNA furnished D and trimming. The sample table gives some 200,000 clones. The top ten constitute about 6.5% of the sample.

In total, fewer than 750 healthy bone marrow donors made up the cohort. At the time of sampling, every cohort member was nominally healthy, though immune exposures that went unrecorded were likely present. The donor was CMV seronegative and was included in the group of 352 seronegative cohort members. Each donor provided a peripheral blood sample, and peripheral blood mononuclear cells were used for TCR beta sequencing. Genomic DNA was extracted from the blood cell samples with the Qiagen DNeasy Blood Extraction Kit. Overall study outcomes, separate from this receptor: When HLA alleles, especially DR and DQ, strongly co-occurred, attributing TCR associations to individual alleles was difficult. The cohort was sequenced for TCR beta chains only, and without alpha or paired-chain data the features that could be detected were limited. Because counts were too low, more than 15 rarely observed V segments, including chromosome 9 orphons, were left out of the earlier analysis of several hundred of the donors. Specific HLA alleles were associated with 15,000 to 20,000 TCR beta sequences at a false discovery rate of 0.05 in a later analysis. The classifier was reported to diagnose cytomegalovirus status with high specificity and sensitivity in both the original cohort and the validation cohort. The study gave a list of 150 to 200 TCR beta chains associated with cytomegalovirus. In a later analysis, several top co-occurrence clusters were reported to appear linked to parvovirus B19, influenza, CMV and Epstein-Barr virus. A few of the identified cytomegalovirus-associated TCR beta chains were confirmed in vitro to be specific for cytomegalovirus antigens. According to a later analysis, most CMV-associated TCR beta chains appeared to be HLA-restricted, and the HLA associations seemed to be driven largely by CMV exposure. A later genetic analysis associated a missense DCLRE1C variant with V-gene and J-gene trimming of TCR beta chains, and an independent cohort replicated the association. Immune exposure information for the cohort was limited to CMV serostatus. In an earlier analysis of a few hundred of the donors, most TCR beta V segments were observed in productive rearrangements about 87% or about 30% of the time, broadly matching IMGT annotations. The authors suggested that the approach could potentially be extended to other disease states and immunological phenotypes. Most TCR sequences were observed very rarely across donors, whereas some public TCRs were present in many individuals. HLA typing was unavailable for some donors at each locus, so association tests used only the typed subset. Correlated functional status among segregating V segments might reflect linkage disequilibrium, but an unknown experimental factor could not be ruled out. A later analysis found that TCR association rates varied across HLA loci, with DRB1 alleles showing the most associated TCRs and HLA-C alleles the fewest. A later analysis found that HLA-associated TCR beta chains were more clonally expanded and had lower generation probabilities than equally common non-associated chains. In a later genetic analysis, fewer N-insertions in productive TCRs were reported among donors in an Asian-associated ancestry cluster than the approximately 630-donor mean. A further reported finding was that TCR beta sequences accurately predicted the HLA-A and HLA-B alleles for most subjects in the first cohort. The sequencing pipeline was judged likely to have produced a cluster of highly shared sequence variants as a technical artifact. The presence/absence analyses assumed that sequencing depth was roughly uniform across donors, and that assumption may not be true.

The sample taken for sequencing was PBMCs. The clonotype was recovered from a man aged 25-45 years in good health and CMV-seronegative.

The CDR3 reads as follows: CASSARIPGHEDEDYGYTF. The DNA sequence is as follows: TGTGCCAGCAGCGCTCGAATTCCGGGACACGAGGATGAGGACTATGGCTACACCTTC. The V gene is TRBV11-2 and the J gene is TRBJ1-2; TRBD1 is a weak D gene call, 6 bases matching. CDR1 SGHAT and CDR2 FQNNGV were looked up in the germline V gene. Trimming at the junction amounts to 5 bases on V and 3 bases on J, and the germline ends lie 28 bases apart. From the cysteine through the phenylalanine, the CDR3 covers 19 amino acids. The CDR3 DNA has 57 bases and is translated from base 1.